This TCR beta chain was sequenced during a study of T cell responses to AZD1222 COVID-19 vaccine. Study-wide findings and caveats: Donors in the cohort were predominantly white British and more often female, and clonal diversity was possibly underestimated. Seropositive AZD1222 recipients at baseline numbered only five or six.

The data were produced by immunoSEQ multiplex PCR, yet TCRdb's version contains in-frame clones alone and is incomplete. The table lists about 100,000 clones, roughly 87% of them singletons. The CDR3 covers 14 residues. V was clipped by 6 bases and J by 2 bases; unmatched bases: 3. Germline V gene sequence: CDR1 MNHEY, CDR2 SVGAGI. A remark on this clone: The antigen remains unidentified.

The sequenced sample was peripheral blood, obtained on day 0 of MenACWY control vaccination. The V call is TRBV6-5, the J call TRBJ1-4, with 7 bases matching TRBD1. This TCR was sampled from an adult in good health. This CDR3 reads CASSLGQTNEKLFF. CDR3 nucleotides: TGTGCCAGCAGCCTGGGACAGACTAATGAAAAACTGTTTTTT.